This is a list of T cell receptor beta chains from one sample in a study of cytomegalovirus exposure and HLA in healthy donors. Only in-frame clones appear in the TCRdb table, and some are missing; sequencing was by immunoSEQ multiplex PCR. The sample lists some 200,000 clones; 79% were seen once. Sequenced sample: PBMCs. Receptors originate from a girl between 5 and 17 years old in good health and CMV-seropositive. The CDR3 runs from the conserved cysteine through the conserved F or W. The D gene is left open where the match is weak. The size field is filled for only some rows; it gives once, few, many or a size class.

>NA|TRBJ2-5|NA|TRBV7-2
TGTGCCAGCAGCTTCTATCCGGCGGAGGGGCGGGAGACCCAGTACTTC
CASSFYPAEGRETQYF
>NA|TRBJ1-1|NA|TRBV6-5
TGTGCCAGCAGTTCCCTAGCGGGAGGAACTGAAGCTTTCTTT
CASSSLAGGTEAFF
>NA|TRBJ1-3|NA|TRBV9
TGTGCCAGCAGCCCCGGACACAGCGCTGGAAACACCATATATTTT
CASSPGHSAGNTIYF
>NA|TRBJ2-3|NA|TRBV4-1
TGCGCCAGCAGCCAAACTAGAGGCCATACGCAGTATTTT
CASSQTRGHTQYF
>NA|TRBJ2-3|NA|TRBV9
TGTGCCAGCAGCGTAGAAGTCGGGGGTTTAGCGGCAGATACGCAGTATTTT
CASSVEVGGLAADTQYF
>NA|TRBJ1-2|NA|TRBV21-1
TGTGCCAGCAGCGCGCGGGGATATGGCTACACCTTC
CASSARGYGYTF
>NA|TRBJ1-4|NA|TRBV27
TGTGCCAGCAGCCCTGTGGGGCTTGGGGAAAAACTGTTTTTT
CASSPVGLGEKLFF
>TRBD1|TRBJ1-2|NA|TRBV30
TGTGCCTGGAGTCCCGGGACAGAGATCTATGGCTACACCTTC
CAWSPGTEIYGYTF
>NA|TRBJ1-4|NA|TRBV7-2
TGTGCCAGCAGCTCAACTCAGGGAGGATCTAATGAAAAACTGTTTTTT
CASSSTQGGSNEKLFF
>NA|TRBJ2-3|NA|TRBV4-3
TGCGCCAGCAGCCAAGATGCGGGAAAACTGAGCACAGATACGCAGTATTTT
CASSQDAGKLSTDTQYF
>TRBD2|TRBJ2-2|NA|TRBV4-3
TGCGCCAGCAGCCAAGATCGGGGCGGGAGGTGGACCGGGGAGCTGTTTTTT
CASSQDRGGRWTGELFF
>TRBD1|TRBJ1-1|few|TRBV4-2
TGTGCCAGCAGCTCCCGGGACAGGGAGGACACTGAAGCTTTCTTT
CASSSRDREDTEAFF
>TRBD1|TRBJ1-5|NA|TRBV28
TGTGCCAGCAGTGGTCGGACAGGGAGGATTAATCAGCCCCAGCATTTT
CASSGRTGRINQPQHF
>TRBD1|TRBJ2-7|NA|TRBV10-3
TGTGCCATCAGTGAGTCAGGCAGGGGGTCCTACGAGCAGTACTTC
CAISESGRGSYEQYF
>NA|TRBJ1-5|NA|TRBV19
TGTGCCAGTAGTATACTTTACAAAGGTGGGGAGCTCAATCAGCCCCAGCATTTT
CASSILYKGGELNQPQHF
>TRBD1|TRBJ2-7|NA|TRBV6-1
TGTGCCAGCAGTGAAACCGGGACAGGGTACTTC
CASSETGTGYF